What follows are 2 T cell receptor beta chains derived from one specimen sequenced in a study of Ad26.COV2.S vaccination and SARS-CoV-2 variants. The treatment: some 19 received Ad26.COV2.S at low or high dose, single or two shots; 5 received placebo; per-sample allocation not given. Vaccine and placebo recipients were sampled on day 63 after the first injection. Sequenced by immunoSEQ multiplex PCR; TCRdb stores in-frame clones only, minus some. Of about 350,000 clones in the sample, roughly 85% were seen once. The material was peripheral blood, obtained in a trial of Ad26.COV2.S vaccine versus placebo. The receptors stem from a person aged 18 to 65 who received the Ad26.COV2.S COVID-19 vaccine or a placebo.

The rearrangement links TRBV6-5 to TRBJ2-1, with 7 bases aligning to TRBD1. Germline CDR1 MNHEY, CDR2 SVGAGI. CDR3 size: 13 residues. V shed 6 bases and J 5 bases; nucleotides not matched to a gene: 4. CDR3 nucleotides: TGTGCCAGCAGCAGGGACAGCAACAATGAGCAGTTCTTC. Residues: CASSRDSNNEQFF.

CDR3 sequence: CASSSFIRGGEKLFF. CDR3 in DNA: TGTGCCAGCAGTTCCTTCATCCGAGGGGGCGAAAAACTGTTTTTT. This rearrangement joins TRBV28 to TRBJ1-4; 7 bases are a match to TRBD1. Germline CDR1 is MDHEN and CDR2 is SYDVKM. The CDR3 spans 15 residues. Trimming at V came to 4 bases and at J to 8 bases, leaving 10 bases not matched to a gene.